This TCR beta chain was profiled in a study of CD8 T cells in Susac syndrome. Reverse transcription of about 0.5 to 1 ug RNA used random hexamers. TCRdb independently ran MiXCR on the immunoSEQ multiplex PCR reads; one entry per CDR3 protein. The sample consists of about 440,000 distinct CDR3 sequences, approximately 85% of them appearing once. The clonotype was recovered from a human donor with multiple sclerosis. Specimen: CD8+ T cells from PBMCs.

The CDR3 protein is CASSDTGEGEQFF. The CDR3 DNA follows: TGTGCCAGCAGTGATACAGGGGAGGGTGAGCAGTTCTTC. The chain carries TRBV25-1 and TRBJ2-1; D might be TRBD1 or TRBD2, each matching 7 bases. The CDR3 covers 13 residues. Germline CDR1 MGHDK, CDR2 SYGVNS. Trimming took off 3 bases at V and 9 bases at J, with 12 bases between the two ends.